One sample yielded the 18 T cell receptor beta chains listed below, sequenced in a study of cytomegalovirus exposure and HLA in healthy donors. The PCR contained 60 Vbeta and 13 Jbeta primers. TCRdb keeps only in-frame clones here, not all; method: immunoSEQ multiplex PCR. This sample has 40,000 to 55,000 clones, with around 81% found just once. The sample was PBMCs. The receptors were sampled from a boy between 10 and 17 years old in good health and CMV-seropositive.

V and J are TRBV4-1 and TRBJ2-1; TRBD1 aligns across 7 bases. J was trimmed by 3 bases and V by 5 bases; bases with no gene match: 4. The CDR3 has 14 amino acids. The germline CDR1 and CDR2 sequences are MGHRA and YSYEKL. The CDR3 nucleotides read TGCGCCAGCAGCGCCGGGACAGACTACAATGAGCAGTTCTTC. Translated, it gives CASSAGTDYNEQFF.

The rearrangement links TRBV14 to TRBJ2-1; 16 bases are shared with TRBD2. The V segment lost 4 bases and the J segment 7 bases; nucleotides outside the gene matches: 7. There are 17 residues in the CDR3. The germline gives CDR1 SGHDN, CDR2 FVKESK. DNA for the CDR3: TGTGCCAGCAGCCCGGGACTAGCGGGGGGGCCGGAGAATGAGCAGTTCTTC. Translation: CASSPGLAGGPENEQFF.

For the CDR3, the DNA is TGTGCCAGCAGCTTGGCCGGGACTAGCGGGGGCGAGCAGTTCTTC. This translates into CASSLAGTSGGEQFF. The chain has TRBV7-2 and TRBJ2-1, with 14 bases matching TRBD2. Trimming at V came to 3 bases and at J to 10 bases, leaving 5 bases not matched to a gene. Per the germline V gene, CDR1 is SGHTA and CDR2 is FQGNSA. The CDR3 is 15 residues long. Full variable domain (remainder filled in from reference TRBV7-2 and TRBJ2-1): GAGVSQSPSNKVTEKGKDVELRCDPISGHTALYWYRQSLGQGLEFLIYFQGNSAPDKSGLPSDRFSAERTGGSVSTLTIQRTQQEDSAVYLCASSLAGTSGGEQFFGPGTRLTVL.

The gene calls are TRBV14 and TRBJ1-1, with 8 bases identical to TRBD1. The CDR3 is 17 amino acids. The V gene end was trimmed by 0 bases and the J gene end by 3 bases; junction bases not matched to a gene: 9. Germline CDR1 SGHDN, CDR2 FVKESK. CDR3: CASSQDVIRGRDTEAFF. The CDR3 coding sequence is TGTGCCAGCAGCCAAGATGTCATCAGGGGGCGGGACACTGAAGCTTTCTTT.

In DNA, the CDR3 is TGTGCCAGCAGCCCCCTTTCCGGCCAGGTCCATGGCTACACCTTC. This translates into CASSPLSGQVHGYTF. V is TRBV11-2 and J is TRBJ1-2, with D unclear. Trimming cost V 5 bases and J 6 bases, with 19 bases left between them. Germline V gene lookup returns CDR1 SGHAT and CDR2 FQNNGV. This CDR3 has 15 amino acids.

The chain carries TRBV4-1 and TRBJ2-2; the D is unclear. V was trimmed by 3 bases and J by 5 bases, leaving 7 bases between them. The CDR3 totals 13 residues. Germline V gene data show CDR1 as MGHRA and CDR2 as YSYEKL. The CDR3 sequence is CASSHLTTGELFF. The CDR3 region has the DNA TGCGCCAGCAGCCATCTCACAACCGGGGAGCTGTTTTTT.

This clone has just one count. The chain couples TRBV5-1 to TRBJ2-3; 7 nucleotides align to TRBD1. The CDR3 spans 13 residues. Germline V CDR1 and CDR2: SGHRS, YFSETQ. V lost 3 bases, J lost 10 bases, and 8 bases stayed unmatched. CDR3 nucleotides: TGCGCCAGCAGCTCTGACAGGGTCTATGCGCAGTATTTT. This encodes CASSSDRVYAQYF.

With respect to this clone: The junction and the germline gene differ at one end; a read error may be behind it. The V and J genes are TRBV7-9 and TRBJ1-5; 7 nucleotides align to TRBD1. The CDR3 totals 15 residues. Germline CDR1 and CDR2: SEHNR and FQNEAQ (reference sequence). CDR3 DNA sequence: TGTTCCAGCAGCCCGACAGGGATGAGCAATCAGCCCCAGCATTTT. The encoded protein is CSSSPTGMSNQPQHF.

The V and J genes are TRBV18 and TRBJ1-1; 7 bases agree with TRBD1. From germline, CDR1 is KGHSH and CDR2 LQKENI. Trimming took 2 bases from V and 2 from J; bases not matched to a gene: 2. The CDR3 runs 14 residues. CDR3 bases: TGTGCCAGCTCACCAAGGGGGCCCAACACTGAAGCTTTCTTT. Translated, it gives CASSPRGPNTEAFF.

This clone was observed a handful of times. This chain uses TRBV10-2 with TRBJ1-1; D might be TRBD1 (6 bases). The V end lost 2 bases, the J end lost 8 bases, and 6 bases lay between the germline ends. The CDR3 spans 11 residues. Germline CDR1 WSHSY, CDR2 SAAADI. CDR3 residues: CASSEGTEAFF. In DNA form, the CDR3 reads TGCGCCAGCAGTGAGGGGACAGAAGCTTTCTTT.

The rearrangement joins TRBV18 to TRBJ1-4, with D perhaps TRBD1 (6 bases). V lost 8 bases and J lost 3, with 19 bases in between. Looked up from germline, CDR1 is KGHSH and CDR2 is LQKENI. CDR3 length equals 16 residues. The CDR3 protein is CASQGFPDSPNEKLFF. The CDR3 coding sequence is TGTGCCAGCCAAGGTTTTCCGGACAGTCCTAATGAAAAACTGTTTTTT.

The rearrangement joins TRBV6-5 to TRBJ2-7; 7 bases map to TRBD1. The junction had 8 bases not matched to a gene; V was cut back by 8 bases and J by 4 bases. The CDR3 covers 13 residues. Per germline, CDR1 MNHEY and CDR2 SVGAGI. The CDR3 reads CASAAGGYYEQYF. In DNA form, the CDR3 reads TGTGCCAGCGCGGCAGGGGGTTATTACGAGCAGTACTTC.

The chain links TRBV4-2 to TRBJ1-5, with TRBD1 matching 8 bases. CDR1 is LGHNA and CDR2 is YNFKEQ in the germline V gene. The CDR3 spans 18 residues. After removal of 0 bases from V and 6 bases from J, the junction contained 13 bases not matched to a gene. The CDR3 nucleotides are TGTGCCAGCAGCCAAGAACTGCCAGGACAGGGACTTTTTCAGCCCCAGCATTTT. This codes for CASSQELPGQGLFQPQHF.

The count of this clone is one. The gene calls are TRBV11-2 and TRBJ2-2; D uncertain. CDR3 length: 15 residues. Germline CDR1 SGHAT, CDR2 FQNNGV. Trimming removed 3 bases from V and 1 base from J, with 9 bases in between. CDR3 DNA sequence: TGTGCCAGCAGCTTCCTCCGCGGGAACACCGGGGAGCTGTTTTTT. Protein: CASSFLRGNTGELFF.

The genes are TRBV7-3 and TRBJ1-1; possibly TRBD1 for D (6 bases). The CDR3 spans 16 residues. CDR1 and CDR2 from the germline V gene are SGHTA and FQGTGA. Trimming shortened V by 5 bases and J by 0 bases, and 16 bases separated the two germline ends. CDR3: CASSPMLTGLNTEAFF. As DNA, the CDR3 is TGTGCCAGCAGCCCAATGCTGACAGGACTGAACACTGAAGCTTTCTTT.

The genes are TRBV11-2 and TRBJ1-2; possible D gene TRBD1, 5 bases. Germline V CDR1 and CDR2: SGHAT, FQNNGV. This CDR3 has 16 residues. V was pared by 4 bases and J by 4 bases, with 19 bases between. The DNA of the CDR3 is TGTGCCAGCAGCTCACCCGGGGGAGGGAAAGGCTATGGCTACACCTTC. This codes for CASSSPGGGKGYGYTF. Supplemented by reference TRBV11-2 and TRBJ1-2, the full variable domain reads EAGVAQSPRYKIIEKRQSVAFWCNPISGHATLYWYQQILGQGPKLLIQFQNNGVVDDSQLPKDRFSAERLKGVDSTLKIQPAKLEDSAVYLCASSSPGGGKGYGYTFGSGTRLTVV.

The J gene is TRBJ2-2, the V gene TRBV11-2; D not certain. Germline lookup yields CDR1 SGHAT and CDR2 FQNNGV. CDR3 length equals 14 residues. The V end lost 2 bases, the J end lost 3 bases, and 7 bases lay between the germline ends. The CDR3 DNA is TGTGCCAGCAGCTTACTTCCAGACACCGGGGAGCTGTTTTTT. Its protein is CASSLLPDTGELFF. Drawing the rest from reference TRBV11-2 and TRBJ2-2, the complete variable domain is EAGVAQSPRYKIIEKRQSVAFWCNPISGHATLYWYQQILGQGPKLLIQFQNNGVVDDSQLPKDRFSAERLKGVDSTLKIQPAKLEDSAVYLCASSLLPDTGELFFGEGSRLTVL.

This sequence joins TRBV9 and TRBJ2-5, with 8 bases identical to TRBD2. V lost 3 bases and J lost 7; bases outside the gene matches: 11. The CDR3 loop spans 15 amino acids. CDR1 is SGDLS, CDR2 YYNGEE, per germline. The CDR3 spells CASSAGLALRGTQYF. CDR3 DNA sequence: TGTGCCAGCAGCGCCGGACTAGCCTTAAGAGGGACCCAGTACTTC.